These 2 T cell receptor beta chains were all obtained from the same sample, sequenced in a study of blood T cells in healthy people across ages. PCR was performed a second time for roughly 7 to 12 cycles using a sample-barcoded 5' primer and a J-beta primer mix. TCRdb used MiXCR to reprocess the 5' RACE reads, holding one entry per CDR3 protein. The sample lists approximately 1,700,000 distinct CDR3 sequences, approximately 39% occurring once. The sample taken for sequencing was blood. Receptors were obtained from a human donor in good health.

The chain links TRBV7-2 to TRBJ2-1; 10 nucleotides agree with TRBD1. Germline CDR1 and CDR2: SGHTA and FQGNSA. This CDR3 contains 15 residues. The J segment lost 9 bases and the V segment lost 9 bases, leaving 14 bases of the junction unmatched. CDR3 amino acids: CASSHGQGDRGEQFF. The CDR3 DNA follows: TGTGCCAGTAGCCACGGACAGGGGGATCGCGGTGAGCAGTTCTTC. The complete variable domain, with remaining parts taken from reference TRBV7-2 and TRBJ2-1, reads GAGVSQSPSNKVTEKGKDVELRCDPISGHTALYWYRQSLGQGLEFLIYFQGNSAPDKSGLPSDRFSAERTGGSVSTLTIQRTQQEDSAVYLCASSHGQGDRGEQFFGPGTRLTVL.

In this sample, this clonotype turned up many times. The genes are TRBV12-3 or TRBV12-4 and TRBJ2-1; tentative D call: TRBD1 (5 bases). Trimming removed 2 bases at V and 10 bases at J, with 9 bases between. The CDR3 consists of 12 residues. The CDR3 region has the DNA TGTGCCAGCAGTTTAAGGGGCCCAGAGCAGTTCTTC. Amino acids: CASSLRGPEQFF.